In this sample, the clone carrying this TCR beta chain turned up a few times. The antigen is not known. Documented time point: patch test 1, 2 weeks after DPC sensitization. Noted treatment: therapeutic diphenylcyclopropenone sensitization with weekly scalp DPC. V dropped 0 bases and J dropped 5 bases, with 5 bases sitting between them. Per the germline V gene, CDR1 is SGHTA and CDR2 is FQGNSA. The CDR3 runs 13 residues. Per the authors' pipeline: From about 22,000 to 700,000 TCRs were found per sample, with a median of approximately 100,000. A single record per CDR3 protein comes from TCRdb applying MiXCR to the RACE reads. TCRdb, rather than the study authors, made the V and J calls. Of around 300,000 distinct CDR3 sequences in the sample, around 6.9% were seen once. This specimen belongs to a study of human T cells and chemical hapten exposure. Study details: The study lasted roughly five months, and patients were dosed weekly with diphenylcyclopropenone on the scalp throughout. Findings and caveats of the study: It should be noted that donors had alopecia, so their immune response may differ from healthy people's. Expanded TCR sets contained significantly more large CDR3 similarity clusters than controls.

The specimen was whole blood, collected in connection with sensitization to the hapten diphenylcyclopropenone (DPC). The origin of this receptor is a woman younger than 30 with alopecia areata. Some clones in this sample may be carry-over from other donors' samples. The chain has TRBV7-2 and TRBJ1-5, with unresolved D. The CDR3 DNA reads TGTGCCAGCAGCTTAGCCTTTTATCAGCCCCAGCATTTT. It is translated as CASSLAFYQPQHF.